The source of this T cell receptor beta chain is a study of T cell changes during pregnancy in multiple sclerosis. CDR3 length: 15 amino acids. CDR1 is SGHNT, CDR2 YYREEE, per germline (reference sequence). V was pared by 4 bases and J by 3 bases, with 8 bases of the junction left unmatched. Here immunoSEQ multiplex PCR was the method, and the copy in TCRdb shows in-frame clones only, minus some. The profile shows almost 95,000 clones, 92% of them singletons. J is TRBJ2-3 and V is TRBV5-4, with 7 bases matching TRBD1. The specimen comprised peripheral blood, sampled in the first trimester of pregnancy. This TCR was sampled from a female donor with multiple sclerosis, enrolled in a pregnancy study. The CDR3 nucleotides read TGTGCCAGCAGCGCCGTCAGGGGGTCTACAGATACGCAGTATTTT. Translated, it gives CASSAVRGSTDTQYF.